The 14 T cell receptor beta chains given below trace back to one sample, sequenced in a study of T cell responses to AZD1222 COVID-19 vaccine. Produced via immunoSEQ multiplex PCR; TCRdb's table is partial and in-frame only. The sample lists some 150,000 clones, 70% to 90% occurring once. The sample was peripheral blood, taken 28 days after the second dose of the MenACWY control vaccine. The receptors were gathered from an adult who received the MenACWY meningococcal vaccine as a control.

The chain carries TRBV7-9 and TRBJ1-5; no clear D. V was cut by 0 bases and J by 1 base, with 4 bases left in between. The CDR3 runs 14 residues. Germline assignment: CDR1 SEHNR and CDR2 FQNEAQ (reference sequence). This CDR3 reads CASSLAGSNQPQHF. CDR3 in DNA: TGTGCCAGCAGCTTAGCGGGCAGCAATCAGCCCCAGCATTTT.

This chain connects TRBV2 to TRBJ2-1, with 9 bases fitting TRBD1. Losses at the gene ends were 1 base for V and 9 bases for J; bases not matched to a gene: 7. There are 15 residues in the CDR3. Germline CDR1 is SNHLY and CDR2 is FYNNEI. The CDR3 is CASSEGNRGRVEQFF. DNA for the CDR3: TGTGCCAGCAGTGAAGGGAACAGGGGGCGCGTTGAGCAGTTCTTC.

This clone appeared a single time. The rearrangement links TRBV10-3 to TRBJ1-1; no definite D call. This CDR3 is 11 amino acids long. The V and J ends lost 8 bases and 1 base respectively, with 5 bases between them. Germline V gene lookup returns CDR1 ENHRY and CDR2 SYGVKD. The CDR3 spells CAIGRNTEAFF. CDR3 sequence (DNA): TGTGCCATCGGGAGGAACACTGAAGCTTTCTTT.

As to this clone: One end of the junction is discordant with germline, which a read error may explain. This chain uses TRBV7-7 with TRBJ1-6; D may be TRBD1 (6 bases). Germline assignment: CDR1 SSHAT and CDR2 FNYEAQ (reference sequence). The CDR3 spans 15 residues. The CDR3 region has the DNA TGTGCTAGCAGCTTAAACTCTGCAGGGGACTCACCCCTCCACTTT. This encodes CASSLNSAGDSPLHF.

The table lists this clone with a count of one. The J gene is TRBJ2-6, the V gene TRBV3-1 (or the pseudogene TRBV3-2); D is ambiguous. The germline V gene has CDR1 LGHDT and CDR2 YNNKEL (reference sequence). The CDR3 spans 20 residues. V was cut by 1 base and J by 0 bases, with 19 bases left in between. CDR3 region: CASSQGKPGPRRSGANVLTF. The DNA of the CDR3 is TGTGCCAGCAGCCAAGGAAAACCGGGCCCCCGTCGCTCTGGGGCCAACGTCCTGACTTTC.

The V and J genes are TRBV25-1 and TRBJ2-5; D is possibly TRBD2 (6 bases). V gave up 1 base and J gave up 5 bases, with 17 bases separating them. Germline CDR1 and CDR2: MGHDK and SYGVNS. This CDR3 comprises 16 residues. In nucleotides, the CDR3 is TGTGCCAGCAGTGAATGGGGCGGAGGGGTTCGGGAGACCCAGTACTTC. It translates to CASSEWGGGVRETQYF.

The chain has TRBV14 and TRBJ1-1, with D hard to call. Germline CDR1 SGHDN, CDR2 FVKESK. The ends were cut back, 0 bases at V and 2 bases at J, with 10 bases in the middle. The CDR3 totals 15 residues. This CDR3 reads CASSQEGGRNTEAFF. CDR3 sequence (DNA): TGTGCCAGCAGCCAAGAAGGCGGGAGAAACACTGAAGCTTTCTTT.

The V gene is TRBV27, the J gene TRBJ1-3; TRBD1 matches 9 bases. The CDR3 runs 15 residues. With 4 bases clipped from V and 0 bases from J, the junction kept 1 base outside the gene matches. Germline CDR1 reads MNHEY; CDR2 reads SMNVEV (reference sequence). CDR3 in amino acids: CASSWTGASGNTIYF. CDR3 bases: TGTGCCAGCAGTTGGACAGGGGCCTCTGGAAACACCATATATTTT.

V usage is TRBV29-1 and J usage is TRBJ2-2; possible D gene TRBD1, 6 bases. The CDR3 loop spans 13 amino acids. V was pared by 6 bases and J by 0 bases, with 8 bases between. Germline CDR1 reads SQVTM; CDR2 reads ANQGSEA. The CDR3 region has the DNA TGCAGCGTCGGACAGACGAACACCGGGGAGCTGTTTTTT. Amino acid sequence: CSVGQTNTGELFF.

With regard to this clone: Other nucleotide sequences from this sample produce the same CDR3. The chain combines TRBV19 with TRBJ2-1; unclear D gene. V was pared by 4 bases and J by 4 bases, with 2 bases between. The CDR3 covers 11 residues. The germline V gene has CDR1 LNHDA and CDR2 SQIVND (reference sequence). This CDR3 is CASSTYNEQFF. In DNA form, the CDR3 reads TGTGCCAGTAGTACATACAATGAGCAGTTCTTC. The entire variable domain, with the rest obtained from reference TRBV19 and TRBJ2-1, is as follows: DGGITQSPKYLFRKEGQNVTLSCEQNLNHDAMYWYRQDPGQGLRLIYYSQIVNDFQKGDIAEGYSVSREKKESFPLTVTSAQKNPTAFYLCASSTYNEQFFGPGTRLTVL.

The chain joins TRBV27 to TRBJ2-2; D unresolved. Trimming left V 3 bases short and J 4 bases short, with 9 bases between. The CDR3 covers 14 residues. CDR1 is MNHEY and CDR2 is SMNVEV in the germline V gene (reference sequence). The chain's CDR3 is CASSFAPFTGELFF. DNA of the CDR3: TGTGCCAGCAGTTTCGCGCCATTCACCGGGGAGCTGTTTTTT.

This clone is a singleton in its sample. The V call is TRBV25-1, the J call TRBJ1-1; the D is unclear. Germline CDR1 is MGHDK and CDR2 is SYGVNS. Trimming pared 2 bases from V and 1 base from J, leaving 2 bases between. This CDR3 is 12 amino acids long. The CDR3 loop is CASSEQNTEAFF. The CDR3 region has the DNA TGTGCCAGCAGTGAACAGAACACTGAAGCTTTCTTT.

The gene calls are TRBV6-5 and TRBJ1-1; D ambiguous. V was cut by 6 bases and J by 8 bases, with 10 bases left in between. This CDR3 region has 11 residues. The germline CDR1 and CDR2 sequences are MNHEY and SVGAGI. CDR3 amino acids: CASRAMLEAFF. CDR3 sequence (DNA): TGTGCCAGCAGGGCGATGTTAGAAGCTTTCTTT.

The chain recombines TRBV10-1 with TRBJ2-7, with D tentatively TRBD1 (5 bases). Germline lookup yields CDR1 WNHNN and CDR2 SYGVQD (reference sequence). The CDR3 runs 14 residues. The V gene lost 8 bases and the J gene lost 3 bases, with 17 bases spanning the gap. CDR3 coding DNA: TGCGCCAGCCCGGGCTCACCTAGGGGCTACGAGCAGTACGTC. It codes for CASPGSPRGYEQYV.